Listed below are T cell receptor beta chains from one sample, sequenced in a study of cytomegalovirus exposure and HLA in healthy donors. This table comes from immunoSEQ multiplex PCR, and its TCRdb copy is limited to in-frame clones, with some not included. The table has 120,000 to 150,000 clones, about 75% seen once. The sample taken for sequencing was PBMCs. The receptors originated from a male donor in good health and CMV-seronegative. The CDR3 runs from the conserved cysteine through the conserved F or W. A D gene is named only where the DNA matches it firmly. Part of the rows lack a size; the others show once, few, many or a class for expanded clones.

j_gene: TRBJ2-1
abundance: .
d_gene: .
v_gene: TRBV27
CDR3nt: TGTGCCAGCAGTTTATTACTAGCAGGCGAGCAGTTCTTC
CDR3aa: CASSLLLAGEQFF

j_gene: TRBJ2-1
abundance: .
d_gene: .
v_gene: TRBV7-2
CDR3nt: TGTGCCAGCAGCTTAGCGGACTACTCCTACAATGAGCAGTTCTTC
CDR3aa: CASSLADYSYNEQFF

j_gene: TRBJ2-7
abundance: .
d_gene: .
v_gene: TRBV11-3
CDR3nt: TGTGCCAGCAGCTTAGATGCGCGTGGGGAGCGGTACTTC
CDR3aa: CASSLDARGERYF

j_gene: TRBJ2-1
abundance: few
d_gene: TRBD2
v_gene: TRBV4-2
CDR3nt: TGTGCCAGCAGCCAAGTCACTAGCGGCCACAATGAGCAGTTCTTC
CDR3aa: CASSQVTSGHNEQFF

j_gene: TRBJ2-2
abundance: .
d_gene: .
v_gene: TRBV6-4
CDR3nt: TGTGCCAGCAAGAGGGAGACGAACACCGGGGAGCTGTTTTTT
CDR3aa: CASKRETNTGELFF

j_gene: TRBJ2-1
abundance: .
d_gene: .
v_gene: TRBV30
CDR3nt: TGTGCCTGGAGCATTTACAATGAGCAGTTCTTC
CDR3aa: CAWSIYNEQFF

j_gene: TRBJ2-2
abundance: .
d_gene: TRBD2
v_gene: TRBV5-1
CDR3nt: TGCGCCAGCAGCTGGGCTAGCGGGAGAGTCACCGGGGAGCTGTTTTTT
CDR3aa: CASSWASGRVTGELFF

j_gene: TRBJ1-5
abundance: .
d_gene: .
v_gene: TRBV15
CDR3nt: TGTGCCACCAGCAGGGGTGGGGGGTATCAGCCCCAGCATTTT
CDR3aa: CATSRGGGYQPQHF

j_gene: TRBJ2-7
abundance: .
d_gene: TRBD1
v_gene: TRBV27
CDR3nt: TGTGCCAGCAGTCCCCTGACAGGGAACTCCTACGAGCAGTACTTC
CDR3aa: CASSPLTGNSYEQYF

j_gene: TRBJ2-1
abundance: .
d_gene: .
v_gene: TRBV7-9
CDR3nt: TGTTCCAGCAGCTTAGCGGCAGGGGCTATGAGAAATGAGCAGTTCTTC
CDR3aa: CSSSLAAGAMRNEQFF

j_gene: TRBJ2-1
abundance: few
d_gene: .
v_gene: TRBV9
CDR3nt: TGTGCCAGCAGCGTACAGGGGTTCAATGAGCAGTTCTTC
CDR3aa: CASSVQGFNEQFF

j_gene: TRBJ1-2
abundance: .
d_gene: TRBD1
v_gene: TRBV29-1
CDR3nt: TGCAGCGTTGGAGACAGGGGGCGCGGCTATGGCTACACCTTC
CDR3aa: CSVGDRGRGYGYTF

j_gene: TRBJ2-7
abundance: few
d_gene: TRBD2
v_gene: TRBV7-3
CDR3nt: TGTGCCAGCAGCCCGTCCGGGGCTAGCGGGGCGGGGGAGCAGTACTTC
CDR3aa: CASSPSGASGAGEQYF

j_gene: TRBJ1-1
abundance: .
d_gene: .
v_gene: TRBV14
CDR3nt: TGTGCCAGCAGCCACGGTTACAGTGGGGCTTTCTTT
CDR3aa: CASSHGYSGAFF

j_gene: TRBJ2-1
abundance: .
d_gene: .
v_gene: TRBV27
CDR3nt: TGTGCCAGCAGGCCCCGGGCAGGGGAATTGCATGAGCAGTTCTTC
CDR3aa: CASRPRAGELHEQFF

j_gene: TRBJ2-7
abundance: .
d_gene: .
v_gene: TRBV2
CDR3nt: TGTGCCAGCAAGGGGACATTACCCTACGAGCAGTACTTC
CDR3aa: CASKGTLPYEQYF

j_gene: TRBJ2-1
abundance: few
d_gene: .
v_gene: TRBV5-6
CDR3nt: TGTGCCAGCAGCTCCGACAGTCCCCTTTACAATGAGCAGTTCTTC
CDR3aa: CASSSDSPLYNEQFF

j_gene: TRBJ2-7
abundance: .
d_gene: TRBD2
v_gene: TRBV7-9
CDR3nt: TGTTCCAGCAGCCCCTACACTAGCGGGGGTCGGAGAAACGAGCAGTACTTC
CDR3aa: CSSSPYTSGGRRNEQYF

j_gene: TRBJ2-7
abundance: once
d_gene: .
v_gene: TRBV9
CDR3nt: TGTGCCAGCAGCCAGGGTGAGAAGTACGAGCAGTACTTC
CDR3aa: CASSQGEKYEQYF

j_gene: TRBJ2-7
abundance: .
d_gene: .
v_gene: TRBV6-5
CDR3nt: TGTGCCAGCAGTTACACCCAGGGGCACGAGCAGTACTTC
CDR3aa: CASSYTQGHEQYF

j_gene: TRBJ2-3
abundance: .
d_gene: TRBD2
v_gene: TRBV28
CDR3nt: TGTGCCAGCAGCTCCCGCCGGAGGGAGGGCCGAACAAGCACAGATACGCAGTATTTT
CDR3aa: CASSSRRREGRTSTDTQYF

j_gene: TRBJ2-7
abundance: once
d_gene: TRBD1
v_gene: TRBV30
CDR3nt: TGTGCCTGGAGCGAACAGGGGCTCCACGAGCAGTACTTC
CDR3aa: CAWSEQGLHEQYF

j_gene: TRBJ1-1
abundance: .
d_gene: .
v_gene: TRBV18
CDR3nt: TGTGCCAGCTCACCACGAGGGACTAGGAACACTGAAGCTTTCTTT
CDR3aa: CASSPRGTRNTEAFF

j_gene: TRBJ2-7
abundance: .
d_gene: TRBD1
v_gene: TRBV4-2
CDR3nt: TGTGCCAGCAGCCGCCAAGGGACAGAGTACTACGAGCAGTACTTC
CDR3aa: CASSRQGTEYYEQYF

j_gene: TRBJ1-4
abundance: .
d_gene: TRBD1
v_gene: TRBV30
CDR3nt: TGTGCCTGGAGGGCAGGGGGAGATGAAAAACTGTTTTTT
CDR3aa: CAWRAGGDEKLFF

j_gene: TRBJ2-1
abundance: .
d_gene: .
v_gene: TRBV14
CDR3nt: TGTGCCAGCAGCCAGACCAGGGGAGTCTACAATGAGCAGTTCTTC
CDR3aa: CASSQTRGVYNEQFF

j_gene: TRBJ1-1
abundance: .
d_gene: TRBD1
v_gene: TRBV5-5
CDR3nt: TGTGCCAGCAACAGCGCAGGGGGAACTCAAGCTTTCTTT
CDR3aa: CASNSAGGTQAFF

j_gene: TRBJ2-1
abundance: .
d_gene: TRBD1
v_gene: TRBV5-6
CDR3nt: TGTGCCAGCAGCTTGGGGGGAGAGGGGGCCTCCTACAATGAGCAGTTCTTC
CDR3aa: CASSLGGEGASYNEQFF

j_gene: TRBJ2-3
abundance: .
d_gene: TRBD1
v_gene: TRBV7-2
CDR3nt: TGTGCCAGCAGCCGACAGGGGACCTCACCTAGCACAGATACGCAGTATTTT
CDR3aa: CASSRQGTSPSTDTQYF

j_gene: TRBJ1-1
abundance: .
d_gene: .
v_gene: TRBV7-9
CDR3nt: TGTGCCAGCAGCCTCCTCGGGGGAGCGAACACTGAAGCTTTCTTT
CDR3aa: CASSLLGGANTEAFF

j_gene: TRBJ2-2
abundance: .
d_gene: .
v_gene: TRBV4-3
CDR3nt: TGCGCCAGCAGCCTTTTTGGCGGGGATGGGGAGCTGTTTTTT
CDR3aa: CASSLFGGDGELFF

j_gene: TRBJ1-1
abundance: .
d_gene: .
v_gene: TRBV9
CDR3nt: TGTGCCAGCAGCGTAGCCCCCGGACTCCCGAACACTGAAGCTTTCTTT
CDR3aa: CASSVAPGLPNTEAFF

j_gene: TRBJ2-7
abundance: once
d_gene: .
v_gene: TRBV7-9
CDR3nt: TGTTCCAGCAACGGGGACACCTCCTACGAGCAGTACTTC
CDR3aa: CSSNGDTSYEQYF

j_gene: TRBJ2-7
abundance: .
d_gene: TRBD2
v_gene: TRBV5-4
CDR3nt: TGTGCCAGCAGCGGGGGGACTAGCGGGAGGCTCTACGAGCAGTACTTC
CDR3aa: CASSGGTSGRLYEQYF

j_gene: TRBJ2-7
abundance: once
d_gene: .
v_gene: TRBV2
CDR3nt: TGTTCTCAGCAACGGGGACAACTCTACGAGCAGTACTTC
CDR3aa: CSQQRGQLYEQYF

j_gene: TRBJ2-7
abundance: .
d_gene: TRBD2
v_gene: TRBV6-5
CDR3nt: TGTGCCAGCAGAGACCTAGCGGGCCTCTCCTACGAGCAGTACTTC
CDR3aa: CASRDLAGLSYEQYF

j_gene: TRBJ1-1
abundance: .
d_gene: .
v_gene: TRBV7-9
CDR3nt: TGTGCCAGCAGCACAGGGTCTGGCACTGAAGCTTTCTTT
CDR3aa: CASSTGSGTEAFF

j_gene: TRBJ2-3
abundance: .
d_gene: .
v_gene: TRBV7-6
CDR3nt: TGTGCCAGCAGCACAGACAGGAGCACAGATACGCAGTATTTT
CDR3aa: CASSTDRSTDTQYF

j_gene: TRBJ2-1
abundance: .
d_gene: TRBD2
v_gene: TRBV7-9
CDR3nt: TGTGCCAGCAGCTTGCTAGCGGGTCCCCATATCGCCCAGTTCTTC
CDR3aa: CASSLLAGPHIAQFF

j_gene: TRBJ1-3
abundance: .
d_gene: TRBD1
v_gene: TRBV6-6
CDR3nt: TGTGCCAGCAGTGGGGGACAGGGGGGAAACACCATATATTTT
CDR3aa: CASSGGQGGNTIYF

j_gene: TRBJ1-3
abundance: .
d_gene: .
v_gene: TRBV7-9
CDR3nt: TGTGCCAGCAGCCCAAAACTGCTCCTTGGAAACACCATATATTTT
CDR3aa: CASSPKLLLGNTIYF

j_gene: TRBJ2-7
abundance: .
d_gene: TRBD1
v_gene: TRBV29-1
CDR3nt: TGCAGCGTTAGACAGGGGAATTACGAGCAGTACTTC
CDR3aa: CSVRQGNYEQYF

j_gene: TRBJ1-2
abundance: .
d_gene: .
v_gene: TRBV19
CDR3nt: TGTGCCAGTAGGATACAGGGTTCCTACTATGGCTACACCTTC
CDR3aa: CASRIQGSYYGYTF

j_gene: TRBJ2-7
abundance: .
d_gene: .
v_gene: TRBV11-3
CDR3nt: TGTGCCAGCAGCTTAGGGTACAGCCCCTACGAGCAGTACTTC
CDR3aa: CASSLGYSPYEQYF

j_gene: TRBJ2-2
abundance: .
d_gene: .
v_gene: TRBV5-1
CDR3nt: TGCGCCAGCAGACAGGGAACCGGGGAGCTGTTTTTT
CDR3aa: CASRQGTGELFF

j_gene: TRBJ2-1
abundance: .
d_gene: TRBD2
v_gene: TRBV9
CDR3nt: TGTGCCAGCAGCGCCCGACTAGCGGGAAATAATGAGCAGTTCTTC
CDR3aa: CASSARLAGNNEQFF

j_gene: TRBJ2-5
abundance: .
d_gene: TRBD2
v_gene: TRBV9
CDR3nt: TGTGCCAGCAGCCCGGGACTAGCGGGTAGCCAAGAGACCCAGTACTTC
CDR3aa: CASSPGLAGSQETQYF

j_gene: TRBJ2-7
abundance: few
d_gene: .
v_gene: TRBV9
CDR3nt: TGTGCCAGCAGCGTAGGAAGCGGGACAACCTACGAGCAGTACTTC
CDR3aa: CASSVGSGTTYEQYF

j_gene: TRBJ1-1
abundance: .
d_gene: .
v_gene: TRBV19
CDR3nt: TGTGCCAGTAATGCGCCAGGGAGGGACACTGAAGCTTTCTTT
CDR3aa: CASNAPGRDTEAFF

j_gene: TRBJ1-1
abundance: few
d_gene: .
v_gene: TRBV9
CDR3nt: TGTGCCAGCAGCCCCAGGGCAGGATTCATGAACACTGAAGCTTTCTTT
CDR3aa: CASSPRAGFMNTEAFF

j_gene: TRBJ2-3
abundance: few
d_gene: TRBD2
v_gene: TRBV13
CDR3nt: TGTGCCAGCAGCCTGACTCCCGGGACTAGCGGGGGGTGGGGCACAGATACGCAGTATTTT
CDR3aa: CASSLTPGTSGGWGTDTQYF

j_gene: TRBJ2-3
abundance: .
d_gene: .
v_gene: TRBV2
CDR3nt: TGTGCCAACCGACTAGATGGGAACACAGATACGCAGTATTTT
CDR3aa: CANRLDGNTDTQYF

j_gene: TRBJ2-7
abundance: .
d_gene: .
v_gene: TRBV27
CDR3nt: TGTGCCAGCAGTTTGGCCAGGGAGGCGGTCGAGCAGTACTTC
CDR3aa: CASSLAREAVEQYF